This entry describes one T cell receptor beta chain. This record belongs to a study of T cells in Graves' hyperthyroidism and ophthalmopathy. Amplification yielded TCR beta CDR3 regions, with RNA transcripts as the source. The TCR CDR3 first-round RT-PCR relied on the HTBI primer set. TCRdb passed the multiplex PCR reads through MiXCR, listing each CDR3 protein once. The sample consists of hundreds of thousands of distinct CDR3 sequences, under 60% of them appearing once. Germline CDR1 is SEHNR and CDR2 is FQNEAQ (reference sequence). The V end was cut by 3 bases, the J end by 10 bases, with 10 bases between. This CDR3 is 13 amino acids long.

Material for sequencing was peripheral blood or thyroid tissue (not recorded which). This TCR derives from a woman under 30 with Graves' hyperthyroidism. This chain links TRBV7-9 with TRBJ2-6; maybe TRBD2 (6 bases). In nucleotides, the CDR3 is TGTGCCAGCAGCTTCGGCGGGGAGAACGTCCTGACTTTC. It is translated as CASSFGGENVLTF.